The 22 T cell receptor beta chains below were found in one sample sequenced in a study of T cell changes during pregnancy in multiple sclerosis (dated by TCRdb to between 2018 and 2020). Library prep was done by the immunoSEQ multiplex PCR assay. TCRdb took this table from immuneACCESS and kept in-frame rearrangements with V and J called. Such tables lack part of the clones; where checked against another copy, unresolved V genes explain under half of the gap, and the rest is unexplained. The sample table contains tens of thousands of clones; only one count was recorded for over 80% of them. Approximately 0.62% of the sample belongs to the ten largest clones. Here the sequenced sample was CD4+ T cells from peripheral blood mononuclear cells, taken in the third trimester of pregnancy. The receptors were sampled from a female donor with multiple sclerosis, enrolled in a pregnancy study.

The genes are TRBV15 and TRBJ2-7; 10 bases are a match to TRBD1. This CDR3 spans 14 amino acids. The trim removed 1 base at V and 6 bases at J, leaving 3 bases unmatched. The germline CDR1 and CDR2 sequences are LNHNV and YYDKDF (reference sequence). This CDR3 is CATSRARTGGEQYF. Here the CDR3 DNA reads TGTGCCACCAGCAGAGCACGGACAGGGGGCGAGCAGTACTTC. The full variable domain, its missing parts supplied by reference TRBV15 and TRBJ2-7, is DAMVIQNPRYQVTQFGKPVTLSCSQTLNHNVMYWYQQKSSQAPKLLFHYYDKDFNNEADTPDNFQSRRPNTSFCFLDIRSPGLGDTAMYLCATSRARTGGEQYFGPGTRLTVT.

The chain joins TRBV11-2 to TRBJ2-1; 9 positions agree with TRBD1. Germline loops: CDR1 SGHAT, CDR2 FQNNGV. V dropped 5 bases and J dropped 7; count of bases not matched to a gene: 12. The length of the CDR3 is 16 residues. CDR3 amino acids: CASSPIQGALGNEQFF. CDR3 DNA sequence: TGTGCCAGCAGCCCAATACAGGGGGCTCTGGGGAATGAGCAGTTCTTC.

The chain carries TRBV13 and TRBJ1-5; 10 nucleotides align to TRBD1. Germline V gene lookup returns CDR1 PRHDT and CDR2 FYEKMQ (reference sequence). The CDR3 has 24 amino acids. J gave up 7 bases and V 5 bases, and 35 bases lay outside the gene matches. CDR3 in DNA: TGTGCCAGCAGCCTCTCGCCCCGGGACAGGGGAGCCCCACCCCAAGTTTGTCCGCGACAGCCCCAGCATTTT. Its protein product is CASSLSPRDRGAPPQVCPRQPQHF. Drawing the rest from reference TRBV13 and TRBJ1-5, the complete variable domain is AAGVIQSPRHLIKEKRETATLKCYPIPRHDTVYWYQQGPGQDPQFLISFYEKMQSDKGSIPDRFSAQQFSDYHSELNMSSLELGDSALYFCASSLSPRDRGAPPQVCPRQPQHFGDGTRLSIL.

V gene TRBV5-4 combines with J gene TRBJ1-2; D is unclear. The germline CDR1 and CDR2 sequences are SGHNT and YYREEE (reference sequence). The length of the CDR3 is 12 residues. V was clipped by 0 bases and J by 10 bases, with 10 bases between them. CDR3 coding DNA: TGTGCCAGCAGCTTGGTAGCGGAAGCCTACACCTTC. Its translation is CASSLVAEAYTF.

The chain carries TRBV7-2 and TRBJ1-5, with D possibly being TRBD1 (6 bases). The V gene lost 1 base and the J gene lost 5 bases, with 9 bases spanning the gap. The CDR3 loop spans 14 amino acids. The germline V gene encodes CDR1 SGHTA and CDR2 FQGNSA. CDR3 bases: TGTGCCAGCAGCTTAGACAGGGATGATCAGCCCCAGCATTTT. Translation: CASSLDRDDQPQHF.

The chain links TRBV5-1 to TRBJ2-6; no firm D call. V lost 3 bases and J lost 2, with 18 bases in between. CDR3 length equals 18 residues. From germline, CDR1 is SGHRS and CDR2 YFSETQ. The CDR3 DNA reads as TGCGCCAGCAGCTCGGTGACATACCCCACTGCTGGGGCCAACGTCCTGACTTTC. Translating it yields CASSSVTYPTAGANVLTF.

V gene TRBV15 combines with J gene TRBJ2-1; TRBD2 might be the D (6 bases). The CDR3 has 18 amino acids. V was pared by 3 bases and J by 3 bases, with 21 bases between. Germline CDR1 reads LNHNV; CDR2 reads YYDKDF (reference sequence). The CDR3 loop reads CATSRGRSSSEVYNEQFF. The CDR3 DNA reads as TGTGCCACCAGCAGGGGGAGGTCCAGCTCAGAAGTCTACAATGAGCAGTTCTTC.

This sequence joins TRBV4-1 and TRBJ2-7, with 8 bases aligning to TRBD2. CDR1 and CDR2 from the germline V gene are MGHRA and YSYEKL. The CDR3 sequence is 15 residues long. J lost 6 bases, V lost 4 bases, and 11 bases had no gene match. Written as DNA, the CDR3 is TGCGCCAGCAGCCCCCCGCCGACTAGCGTAGGCGAGCAGTACTTC. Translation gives CASSPPPTSVGEQYF.

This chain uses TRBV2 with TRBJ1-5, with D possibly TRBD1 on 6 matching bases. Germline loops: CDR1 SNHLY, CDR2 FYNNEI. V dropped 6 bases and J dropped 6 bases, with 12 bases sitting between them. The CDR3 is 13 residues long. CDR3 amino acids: CASRDSGSQPQHF. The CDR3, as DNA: TGTGCCAGCAGGGACAGTGGTAGTCAGCCCCAGCATTTT.

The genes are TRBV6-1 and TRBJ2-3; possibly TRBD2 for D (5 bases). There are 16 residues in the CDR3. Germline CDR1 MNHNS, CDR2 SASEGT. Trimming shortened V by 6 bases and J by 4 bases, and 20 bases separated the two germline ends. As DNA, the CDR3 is TGTGCCAGCAGAGAAAGTGCCGGGGTACGGGCAGATACGCAGTATTTT. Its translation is CASRESAGVRADTQYF.

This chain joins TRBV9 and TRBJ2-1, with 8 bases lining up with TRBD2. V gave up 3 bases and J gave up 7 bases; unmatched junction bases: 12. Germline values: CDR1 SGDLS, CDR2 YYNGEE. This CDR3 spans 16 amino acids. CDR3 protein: CASSGGGTGGQNEQFF. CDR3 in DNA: TGTGCCAGCAGCGGGGGAGGGACGGGAGGGCAAAATGAGCAGTTCTTC.

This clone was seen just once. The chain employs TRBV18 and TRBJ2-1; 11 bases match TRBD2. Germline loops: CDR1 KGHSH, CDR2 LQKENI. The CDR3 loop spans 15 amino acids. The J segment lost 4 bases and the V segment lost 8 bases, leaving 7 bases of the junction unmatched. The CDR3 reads CASAQGLADYNEQFF. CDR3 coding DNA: TGTGCCAGCGCCCAGGGACTAGCGGATTACAATGAGCAGTTCTTC.

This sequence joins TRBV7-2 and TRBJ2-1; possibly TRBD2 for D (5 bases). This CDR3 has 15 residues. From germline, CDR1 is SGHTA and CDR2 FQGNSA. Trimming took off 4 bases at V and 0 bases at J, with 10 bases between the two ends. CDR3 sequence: CASSSRAGSYNEQFF. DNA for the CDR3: TGTGCCAGCAGCTCGAGGGCGGGCTCCTACAATGAGCAGTTCTTC.

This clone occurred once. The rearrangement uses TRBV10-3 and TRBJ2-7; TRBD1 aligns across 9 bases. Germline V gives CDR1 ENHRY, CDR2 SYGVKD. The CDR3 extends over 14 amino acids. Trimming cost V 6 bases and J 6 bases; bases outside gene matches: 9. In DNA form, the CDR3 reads TGTGCCATCAGCCCTTTTACAGGGGGCGGCGAGCAGTACTTC. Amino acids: CAISPFTGGGEQYF.

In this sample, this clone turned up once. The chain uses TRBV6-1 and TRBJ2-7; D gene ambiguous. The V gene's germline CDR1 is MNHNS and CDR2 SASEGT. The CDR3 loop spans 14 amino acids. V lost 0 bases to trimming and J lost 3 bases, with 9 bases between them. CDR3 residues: CASSEADTDYEQYF. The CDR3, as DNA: TGTGCCAGCAGTGAAGCAGACACAGACTACGAGCAGTACTTC.

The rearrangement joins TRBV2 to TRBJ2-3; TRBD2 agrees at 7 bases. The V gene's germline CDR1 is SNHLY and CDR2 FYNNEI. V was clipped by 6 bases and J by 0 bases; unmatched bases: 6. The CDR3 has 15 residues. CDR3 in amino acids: CASRRGSTSTDTQYF. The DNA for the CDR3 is TGTGCCAGCAGGCGGGGGAGTACTAGCACAGATACGCAGTATTTT.

The CDR3 DNA is TGCGCCTGTCAGACAGGCTCGAACACCGGGGAGCTGTTTTTT. Protein: CACQTGSNTGELFF. The chain combines TRBV10-2 with TRBJ2-2; D possibly corresponds to TRBD1 (6 bases). The germline V gene encodes CDR1 WSHSY and CDR2 SAAADI. There are 14 residues in the CDR3. V lost 11 bases, J lost 0 bases, and 13 bases lay in between.

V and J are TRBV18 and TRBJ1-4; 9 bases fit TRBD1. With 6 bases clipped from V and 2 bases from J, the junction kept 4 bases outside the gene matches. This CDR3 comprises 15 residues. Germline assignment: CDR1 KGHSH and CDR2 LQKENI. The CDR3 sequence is CASSPDRGTNEKLFF. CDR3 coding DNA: TGTGCCAGCTCCCCCGACAGGGGGACTAATGAAAAACTGTTTTTT.

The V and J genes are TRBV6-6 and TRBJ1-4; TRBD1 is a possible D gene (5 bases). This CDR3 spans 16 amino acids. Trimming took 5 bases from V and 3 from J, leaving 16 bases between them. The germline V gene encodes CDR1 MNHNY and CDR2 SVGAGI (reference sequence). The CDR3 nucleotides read TGTGCCAGCAGTCAGTACGCAGGGTCAGCTAATGAAAAACTGTTTTTT. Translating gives CASSQYAGSANEKLFF.

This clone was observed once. The CDR3 nucleotides read TGCGCCAGCAGCGAGGACATCATCTACAATGAGCAGTTCTTC. As protein: CASSEDIIYNEQFF. The chain recombines TRBV5-1 with TRBJ2-1; perhaps TRBD1 as D (5 bases). Deletions cut 4 bases from V and 3 bases from J, with 11 bases between. Germline loops: CDR1 SGHRS, CDR2 YFSETQ. The CDR3 is 14 amino acids. The full variable domain, completed using reference TRBV5-1 and TRBJ2-1, is KAGVTQTPRYLIKTRGQQVTLSCSPISGHRSVSWYQQTPGQGLQFLFEYFSETQRNKGNFPGRFSGRQFSNSRSEMNVSTLELGDSALYLCASSEDIIYNEQFFGPGTRLTVL.

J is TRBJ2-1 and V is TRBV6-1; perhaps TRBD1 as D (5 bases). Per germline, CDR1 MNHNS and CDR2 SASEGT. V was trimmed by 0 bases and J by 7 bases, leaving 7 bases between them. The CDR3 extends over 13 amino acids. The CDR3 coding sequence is TGTGCCAGCAGTGAAGCCAGGGATAATGAGCAGTTCTTC. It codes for CASSEARDNEQFF.

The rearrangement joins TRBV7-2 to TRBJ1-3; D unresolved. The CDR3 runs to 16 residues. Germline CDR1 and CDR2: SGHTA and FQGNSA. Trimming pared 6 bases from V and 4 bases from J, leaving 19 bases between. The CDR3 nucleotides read TGTGCCAGCAGTTCATGGGGAGGTGGGCCGGGAAACACCATATATTTT. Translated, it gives CASSSWGGGPGNTIYF.